Following are 25 T cell receptor beta chains from one sample sequenced in a study of T cells in Graves' hyperthyroidism and ophthalmopathy. Amplified regions were TCR beta CDR3 sequences from RNA transcripts. Researchers ran a first-round RT-PCR on the TCR CDR3 using the HTBI primer set. A single record per CDR3 protein comes from TCRdb applying MiXCR to the multiplex PCR reads. This table has 300,000 or so distinct CDR3 sequences, 20% to 25% appearing once. Sequencing was carried out using blood. All receptors derive from a woman aged 45-65 years with Graves' hyperthyroidism.

The chain joins TRBV9 to TRBJ1-2; D uncertain. In germline, CDR1 is SGDLS, CDR2 YYNGEE. There are 12 residues in the CDR3. V was trimmed by 0 bases and J by 8 bases, leaving 8 bases between them. Here the CDR3 reads CASSVEGWGYTF. CDR3 nucleotide sequence: TGTGCCAGCAGCGTAGAGGGTTGGGGCTACACCTTC.

The table lists this clonotype with a few counts. This chain's CDR3 is CASSLRGGGINTGELFF. In DNA form, the CDR3 reads TGTGCCAGCAGCCTCAGGGGGGGCGGCATCAACACCGGGGAGCTGTTTTTT. This chain joins TRBV7-9 and TRBJ2-2; the D gene could be TRBD1 or TRBD2 (7 bases each). The germline V gene encodes CDR1 SEHNR and CDR2 FQNEAQ (reference sequence). The CDR3 covers 17 residues. The V and J ends lost 5 bases and 2 bases respectively, with 18 bases between them.

The rearrangement links TRBV28 to TRBJ2-2; the D gene is possibly TRBD2 (6 bases). The CDR3 is 16 residues long. The germline gives CDR1 MDHEN, CDR2 SYDVKM. V was pared by 2 bases and J by 9 bases, with 19 bases between. CDR3 in DNA: TGTGCCAGCAGTTTAGGGGGGACGGTCGTGAACCGGGAGCTGTTTTTT. It encodes CASSLGGTVVNRELFF. Full variable domain (outside the CDR3, taken from reference TRBV28 and TRBJ2-2): DVKVTQSSRYLVKRTGEKVFLECVQDMDHENMFWYRQDPGLGLRLIYFSYDVKMKEKGDIPEGYSVSREKKERFSLILESASTNQTSMYLCASSLGGTVVNRELFFGEGSRLTVL.

This clonotype was seen repeatedly, ten times or more. The chain combines TRBV6-1 with TRBJ2-3, with TRBD2 matching 12 bases. CDR3 length equals 15 residues. Germline V CDR1 and CDR2: MNHNS, SASEGT. Trimming removed 6 bases from V and 3 bases from J; junction bases left unmatched: 4. CDR3 sequence reads: CASRQTSGRTDTQYF. DNA of the CDR3: TGTGCCAGCAGACAGACTAGCGGGAGAACAGATACGCAGTATTTT.

This clonotype was counted many times. This chain uses TRBV6-2 or TRBV6-3 with TRBJ1-6, with TRBD1 identical over 8 bases. There are 14 residues in the CDR3. V was pared by 6 bases and J by 10 bases, with 8 bases of the junction left unmatched. The germline gives CDR1 MNHEY, CDR2 SVGEGT. CDR3 protein: CASRFRPGGSPLHF. In DNA, the CDR3 is TGTGCCAGCAGATTTCGGCCAGGGGGCTCACCCCTCCACTTT.

The chain employs TRBV19 and TRBJ2-7; D may be TRBD2 (5 bases). The CDR3 extends over 15 amino acids. Trimming removed 3 bases at V and 2 bases at J, with 14 bases between. Looked up from germline, CDR1 is LNHDA and CDR2 is SQIVND (reference sequence). The CDR3 bases are TGTGCCAGTAGTATGGAGGCAGGAGTACCCTACGAGCAGTACTTC. Amino acids: CASSMEAGVPYEQYF.

This chain links TRBV28 with TRBJ2-1; 8 nucleotides line up with TRBD1. This CDR3 comprises 14 residues. V lost 5 bases to trimming and J lost 7 bases; unmatched junction nucleotides: 7. The germline CDR1 and CDR2 sequences are MDHEN and SYDVKM. CDR3 nucleotides: TGTGCCAGCAGTAACCAGGGGGCAGGGAATGAGCAGTTCTTC. Its protein is CASSNQGAGNEQFF.

This clonotype has only a few counts. The rearrangement joins TRBV27 to TRBJ2-7; 12 bases align to TRBD2. CDR1 is MNHEY and CDR2 is SMNVEV in the germline V gene (reference sequence). Trimming at V came to 5 bases and at J to 6 bases, leaving 5 bases not matched to a gene. The CDR3 runs to 14 residues. CDR3 sequence (DNA): TGTGCCAGCAGTGGACTAGCGGGAACGCTCGAGCAGTACTTC. Protein sequence: CASSGLAGTLEQYF.

The chain has TRBV15 and TRBJ2-3; D is perhaps TRBD1 (6 bases). V was pared by 2 bases and J by 7 bases, with 16 bases between. The germline gives CDR1 LNHNV, CDR2 YYDKDF (reference sequence). The CDR3 has 15 residues. CDR3 region: CATSRKSRGRNTQYF. In DNA, the CDR3 is TGTGCCACCAGCAGAAAGAGCAGGGGAAGAAATACGCAGTATTTT.

This clonotype was recorded a few times. The chain employs TRBV9 and TRBJ2-5, with 7 nucleotides matching TRBD1. The CDR3 totals 17 residues. Trimming cost V 4 bases and J 1 base; bases outside gene matches: 13. The germline V gene encodes CDR1 SGDLS and CDR2 YYNGEE. The DNA of the CDR3 is TGTGCCAGCAGCCGCCGTCCAATTTCAGGGGGCCAAGAGACCCAGTACTTC. Its translation: CASSRRPISGGQETQYF.

This clonotype was detected a few times. The rearrangement joins TRBV15 to TRBJ1-5; the D gene is possibly TRBD1 (6 bases). Germline lookup yields CDR1 LNHNV and CDR2 YYDKDF (reference sequence). The CDR3 contains 13 residues. V lost 6 bases to trimming and J lost 4 bases, with 10 bases between them. Written as DNA, the CDR3 is TGTGCCACCAGATGGACAGTTAATCAGCCCCAGCATTTT. This encodes CATRWTVNQPQHF.

This clonotype was seen many times. The chain has TRBV7-2 and TRBJ2-1; D is unresolved. The CDR3 covers 12 residues. The V gene's germline CDR1 is SGHTA and CDR2 FQGNSA. The ends were cut back, 2 bases at V and 10 bases at J, with 9 bases in the middle. The CDR3 region is CASSLIGGEQFF. CDR3 in DNA: TGTGCCAGCAGCTTAATAGGTGGGGAGCAGTTCTTC.

Regarding this clonotype: Possible read error: a much larger clone is one base away. The rearrangement joins TRBV7-2 to TRBJ1-2; the D is unclear. CDR3 length equals 15 residues. Germline values: CDR1 SGHTA, CDR2 FQGNSA. The V end was cut by 0 bases, the J end by 3 bases, with 11 bases between. The CDR3 DNA is TGTGCCAGCAGCTTAGCGCGGGGTTCTGACTATGGCTACACCTTC. It translates to CASSLARGSDYGYTF.

This clonotype was detected many times. The rearrangement links TRBV2 to TRBJ2-5; 8 positions agree with TRBD1. The trim removed 0 bases at V and 5 bases at J, leaving 5 bases unmatched. The CDR3 extends over 15 amino acids. CDR1 is SNHLY and CDR2 is FYNNEI in the germline V gene. The CDR3 protein is CASSEAAGGPETQYF. The DNA for the CDR3 is TGTGCCAGCAGTGAAGCGGCAGGGGGCCCGGAGACCCAGTACTTC.

This clonotype came up many times. This chain connects TRBV29-1 to TRBJ2-3; D is possibly TRBD1 (6 bases). The CDR3 contains 12 residues. V lost 3 bases to trimming and J lost 6 bases, with 10 bases between them. Germline V gene sequence: CDR1 SQVTM, CDR2 ANQGSEA. The CDR3 here is CSVEGARDTQYF. Written as DNA, the CDR3 is TGCAGCGTTGAGGGGGCTCGGGATACGCAGTATTTT.

The chain joins TRBV30 to TRBJ1-1; D call uncertain. CDR1 is GTSNPN and CDR2 is SVGIG in the germline V gene (reference sequence). This CDR3 spans 12 amino acids. Trimming removed 2 bases from V and 5 bases from J, with 9 bases in between. Written as DNA, the CDR3 is TGTGCCTGGAGTTCAGGATTAACTGAAGCTTTCTTT. This encodes CAWSSGLTEAFF.

This clonotype was detected only a few times. One end of the junction varies from germline; a read error may be responsible. The CDR3 reads CASSLGTGETVF. CDR3 DNA sequence: TGCGCCAGCAGCTTGGGGACGGGGGAGACGGTCTTC. The chain couples TRBV5-1 to TRBJ2-1; TRBD2 might be the D (6 bases). CDR1 is SGHRS and CDR2 is YFSETQ in the germline V gene. CDR3 length: 12 residues.

Ten or more counts support this clonotype. V and J are TRBV11-2 and TRBJ2-1; 7 positions agree with TRBD2. This CDR3 is built from 16 residues. Losses at the gene ends were 3 bases for V and 5 bases for J; bases not matched to a gene: 10. The germline V gene encodes CDR1 SGHAT and CDR2 FQNNGV. The CDR3 here is CASSFRAAGAHNEQFF. CDR3 sequence (DNA): TGTGCCAGCAGCTTCAGAGCGGCGGGAGCTCACAATGAGCAGTTCTTC.

The chain carries TRBV18 and TRBJ2-5, with unresolved D. The V end lost 2 bases, the J end lost 3 bases, and 16 bases lay between the germline ends. CDR1 is KGHSH, CDR2 LQKENI, per germline. This CDR3 spans 16 amino acids. The CDR3 protein is CASSPSLLEPKETQYF. DNA for the CDR3: TGTGCCAGCTCACCATCTCTTCTAGAACCCAAAGAGACCCAGTACTTC.

This clonotype has at least ten counts. This chain links TRBV12-3 or TRBV12-4 with TRBJ2-3; D perhaps matches TRBD2 (5 bases). V was pared by 7 bases and J by 0 bases, with 14 bases between. The CDR3 is made up of 15 amino acids. This CDR3 reads CASTLVGVSTDTQYF. DNA of the CDR3: TGTGCCAGCACCCTAGTCGGGGTTAGCACAGATACGCAGTATTTT.

This chain uses TRBV20-1 with TRBJ2-7; weak D call: TRBD1 (6 bases). The CDR3 contains 13 residues. V was pared by 5 bases and J by 0 bases, with 11 bases between. Germline CDR1 is DFQATT and CDR2 is SNEGSKA (reference sequence). The CDR3, as DNA: TGCAGTGCTGGTGGACAGAGCTCCTACGAGCAGTACTTC. This gives the protein CSAGGQSSYEQYF.

This clonotype was seen many times. The rearrangement joins TRBV12-3 or TRBV12-4 to TRBJ2-7; D is unclear. V lost 5 bases and J 2 bases, leaving 10 bases between the germline ends. The CDR3 runs to 13 residues. CDR3 protein: CASSLDFPYEQYF. CDR3 in DNA: TGTGCCAGCAGTCTAGACTTTCCCTACGAGCAGTACTTC.

This clonotype has at least ten counts. The V gene is TRBV20-1, the J gene TRBJ2-3; no definite D call. Trimming took off 3 bases at V and 5 bases at J, with 9 bases between the two ends. The germline V gene encodes CDR1 DFQATT and CDR2 SNEGSKA (reference sequence). The CDR3 sequence is 12 residues long. The CDR3 bases are TGCAGTGCTAGTAAACAGTTAGATACGCAGTATTTT. Translated: CSASKQLDTQYF.

The sample holds many counts of this clonotype. The chain is built from TRBV28 and TRBJ2-5; the D is unclear. The length of the CDR3 is 12 residues. Trimming took off 7 bases at V and 5 bases at J, with 11 bases between the two ends. Germline CDR1 MDHEN, CDR2 SYDVKM. CDR3 coding DNA: TGTGCCAGCACCCAGACTGGTGAGACCCAGTACTTC. As protein: CASTQTGETQYF.

The chain employs TRBV12-3 or TRBV12-4 and TRBJ1-1, with D tentatively TRBD1 (6 bases). CDR3 length equals 15 residues. Trimming took off 7 bases at V and 8 bases at J, with 23 bases between the two ends. The CDR3 protein is CASMEVGRGRQEAFF. CDR3 DNA sequence: TGTGCCAGCATGGAGGTGGGCAGGGGCCGTCAAGAAGCTTTCTTT.